One sample yielded the 16 T cell receptor beta chains listed below, sequenced in a study of T-cell memory formation after mild COVID-19. TCRdb re-called the 5' RACE reads with MiXCR, one entry per CDR3 protein. The table includes 560,000 or so distinct CDR3 sequences, approximately 15% detected once. The sequencing input was PBMCs or a T cell subset sorted from them (not recorded which). These receptors all come from an adult woman who had mild COVID-19 (a few samples of this study predate the infection). Cell type and time point are not known.

Only a few counts were recorded for this clonotype. This chain uses TRBV5-6 with TRBJ2-7; 10 nucleotides match TRBD2. The CDR3 consists of 16 residues. Germline values: CDR1 SGHDT, CDR2 YYEEEE. V lost 6 bases, J lost 9 bases, and 18 bases stayed unmatched. The CDR3 is CASTLGIGTSGNRQYF. The DNA for the CDR3 is TGTGCCAGCACCCTTGGGATAGGAACTAGCGGGAATCGGCAGTACTTC.

The table lists this clonotype with a few counts. The chain carries TRBV6-6 and TRBJ2-7; TRBD1 agrees at 9 bases. Germline assignment: CDR1 MNHNY and CDR2 SVGAGI (reference sequence). The CDR3 consists of 15 residues. Trimming cost V 1 base and J 2 bases; bases outside gene matches: 3. The DNA of the CDR3 is TGTGCCAGCAGTTACTGGGACAGGGAAGCCTACGAGCAGTACTTC. The encoded protein is CASSYWDREAYEQYF.

The genes are TRBV7-6 and TRBJ1-6; D call uncertain. V was shortened by 2 bases and J by 4 bases, with 12 bases between the two germline ends. The germline gives CDR1 SGHVS, CDR2 FNYEAQ. This CDR3 comprises 16 residues. CDR3 in DNA: TGTGCCAGCAGCTTAAGGGCAGGAGAATATAATTCACCCCTCCACTTT. Amino acids: CASSLRAGEYNSPLHF.

About this clonotype: An end of the junction does not agree with germline; a read error may underlie this. The V gene is TRBV4-1, the J gene TRBJ2-1; tentatively, D is TRBD1 (6 bases). CDR3 size: 15 residues. Germline V lookup: CDR1 MGHRA, CDR2 YSYEKL. CDR3 sequence: CASRQESDSYNEQFF. The CDR3 region has the DNA TGCGCCAGCAGGCAAGAATCGGACAGCTACAATGAGCAGTTCTTC.

V is TRBV14 and J is TRBJ2-5; TRBD2 matches 9 bases. The germline CDR1 and CDR2 sequences are SGHDN and FVKESK. This CDR3 spans 17 amino acids. The junction had 9 bases not matched to a gene; V was cut back by 0 bases and J by 4 bases. The CDR3 sequence: CASSQDLAGGTGETQYF. The CDR3 DNA sequence: TGTGCCAGCAGCCAAGATCTTGCGGGGGGGACCGGAGAGACCCAGTACTTC.

This clonotype has a handful of counts. The rearrangement joins TRBV5-1 to TRBJ2-3; maybe TRBD2 (6 bases). The V gene lost 7 bases and the J gene lost 2 bases, with 14 bases spanning the gap. The germline gives CDR1 SGHRS, CDR2 YFSETQ. The CDR3 runs 14 residues. The CDR3 spells CASDLAEITDTQYF. The CDR3 coding sequence is TGCGCCAGCGATTTAGCGGAGATCACAGATACGCAGTATTTT. The whole variable domain, remainder taken from reference TRBV5-1 and TRBJ2-3, is KAGVTQTPRYLIKTRGQQVTLSCSPISGHRSVSWYQQTPGQGLQFLFEYFSETQRNKGNFPGRFSGRQFSNSRSEMNVSTLELGDSALYLCASDLAEITDTQYFGPGTRLTVL.

The rearrangement links TRBV6-2 or TRBV6-3 to TRBJ2-7, with D possibly matching TRBD2 (5 bases). The V end was cut by 6 bases, the J end by 9 bases, with 21 bases between. Germline V gives CDR1 MNHEY, CDR2 SVGEGT. The CDR3 spans 14 residues. CDR3 sequence reads: CASSLRTGLTAQYF. The CDR3, as DNA: TGTGCCAGCAGCCTACGGACCGGACTGACGGCGCAGTACTTC.

This clonotype has more than one count but fewer than ten. This chain joins TRBV6-6 and TRBJ1-1; unclear D gene. Trimming shortened V by 3 bases and J by 1 base, and 6 bases separated the two germline ends. This CDR3 is built from 13 residues. Germline CDR1 reads MNHNY; CDR2 reads SVGAGI (reference sequence). CDR3 nucleotide sequence: TGTGCCAGCAGTTATTTTCAGAACACTGAAGCTTTCTTT. Residues: CASSYFQNTEAFF.

The chain recombines TRBV20-1 with TRBJ1-6, with D perhaps TRBD1 (5 bases). The CDR3 sequence is 14 residues long. V lost 4 bases, J lost 9 bases, and 16 bases lay in between. Germline loops: CDR1 DFQATT, CDR2 SNEGSKA (reference sequence). CDR3 sequence: CSAKTGSARSPLHF. The DNA of the CDR3 is TGCAGTGCTAAAACAGGTAGCGCCCGTTCACCCCTCCACTTT.

DNA for the CDR3: TGTGCCAGCAGGCTGGGGGCTGGTGAAGCTTTCTTT. It is translated as CASRLGAGEAFF. The rearrangement joins TRBV12-3 or TRBV12-4 to TRBJ1-1; the D gene is possibly TRBD1 (6 bases). Trimming left V 6 bases short and J 7 bases short, with 12 bases between. The CDR3 has 12 residues.

The J gene is TRBJ2-7, the V gene TRBV5-1, with 8 bases that match TRBD1. Germline V gene lookup returns CDR1 SGHRS and CDR2 YFSETQ. The CDR3 contains 14 residues. Germline trimming cut 4 bases from V and 2 bases from J; bases unmatched to any gene: 5. CDR3 residues: CASSVRDRTYEQYF. CDR3 nucleotide sequence: TGCGCCAGCAGCGTCCGGGACAGGACCTACGAGCAGTACTTC.

In this sample, this clonotype turned up a few times. This chain's CDR3 is CATSDRSGGSSYNEQFF. Written as DNA, the CDR3 is TGTGCCACCAGTGATCGTAGCGGGGGAAGCTCCTACAATGAGCAGTTCTTC. The chain combines TRBV24-1 with TRBJ2-1; 9 positions agree with TRBD2. Germline V gives CDR1 KGHDR, CDR2 SFDVKD. Trimming removed 3 bases from V and 0 bases from J; junction bases left unmatched: 5. CDR3 length equals 17 residues.

The chain is built from TRBV18 and TRBJ2-5; D remains ambiguous. Between the trimmed V and J ends, which lost 2 bases and 1 base, there was a span of 8 bases. The CDR3 length is 14 residues. The germline V gene encodes CDR1 KGHSH and CDR2 LQKENI. In nucleotides, the CDR3 is TGTGCCAGCTCACCAAGGCAGATCCAAGAGACCCAGTACTTC. This gives the protein CASSPRQIQETQYF.

This sequence joins TRBV3-1 and TRBJ1-1; the D is unclear. V was pared by 1 base and J by 13 bases, with 13 bases between. CDR1 and CDR2 from the germline V gene are LGHDT and YNNKEL (reference sequence). This CDR3 has 12 amino acids. The CDR3 spells CASSQGRQEIFF. The CDR3 region has the DNA TGTGCCAGCAGCCAAGGTAGGCAGGAGATTTTCTTT.

The chain employs TRBV27 and TRBJ2-3, with D perhaps TRBD1 (5 bases). There are 16 residues in the CDR3. CDR1 and CDR2 from the germline V gene are MNHEY and SMNVEV (reference sequence). V was cut by 1 base and J by 2 bases, with 13 bases left in between. Written as DNA, the CDR3 is TGTGCCAGCAGTTTATTAACAGGCCCCTTCACAGATACGCAGTATTTT. Its protein is CASSLLTGPFTDTQYF.

The rearrangement links TRBV29-1 to TRBJ2-1; TRBD1 aligns across 9 bases. The V gene end was trimmed by 4 bases and the J gene end by 6 bases; junction bases not matched to a gene: 10. The length of the CDR3 is 15 residues. Germline CDR1 is SQVTM and CDR2 is ANQGSEA. The DNA for the CDR3 is TGCAGCGTTGGCCCGGGGACAGGGTCCCCCAATGAGCAGTTCTTC. It codes for CSVGPGTGSPNEQFF.